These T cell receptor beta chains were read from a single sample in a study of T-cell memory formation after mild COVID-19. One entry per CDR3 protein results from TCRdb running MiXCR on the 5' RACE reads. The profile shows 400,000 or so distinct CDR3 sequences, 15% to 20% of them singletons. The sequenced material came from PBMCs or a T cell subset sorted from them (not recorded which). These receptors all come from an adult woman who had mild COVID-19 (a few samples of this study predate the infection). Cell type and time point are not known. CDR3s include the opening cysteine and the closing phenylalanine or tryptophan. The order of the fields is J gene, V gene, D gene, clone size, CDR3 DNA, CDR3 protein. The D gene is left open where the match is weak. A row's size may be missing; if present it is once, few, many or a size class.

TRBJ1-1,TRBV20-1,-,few,TGCAGTGCAACAATACAGCCTAACACTGAAGCTTTCTTT,CSATIQPNTEAFF
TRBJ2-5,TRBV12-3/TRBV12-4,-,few,TGTGCCAGCAGTTTTGGGCAGGGTAAAGAGACCCAGTACTTC,CASSFGQGKETQYF
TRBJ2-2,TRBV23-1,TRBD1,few,TGCGCCAGCAGTCAATCTAGAGGGGGCTACACCGGGGAGCTGTTTTTT,CASSQSRGGYTGELFF
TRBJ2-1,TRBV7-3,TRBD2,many,TGTGCCAGCAGCCCCGGACTAGCGGTTACCAATGAGCAGTTCTTC,CASSPGLAVTNEQFF
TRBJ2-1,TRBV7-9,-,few,TGTGCCAGCAGCTCCACTGAGCAGTTCTTC,CASSSTEQFF
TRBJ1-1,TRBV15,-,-,TGTGCCACCAGCAGAGAAGGGCAGGTGAACACTGAAGCTTTCTTT,CATSREGQVNTEAFF
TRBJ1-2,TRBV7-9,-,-,TGTGCCAGCAGCTCAAATAAGGGCGGGGGGCAAAGCAATGGCTACACCTTC,CASSSNKGGGQSNGYTF
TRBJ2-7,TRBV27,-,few,TGTGCCAGCAGCACCCAACCCGGACAGACCTACGAGCAGTACTTC,CASSTQPGQTYEQYF
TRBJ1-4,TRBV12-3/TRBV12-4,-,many,TGTGCCAGCAGCTTGGGGGAAAAACTGTTTTTT,CASSLGEKLFF
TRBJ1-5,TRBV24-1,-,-,TGTGCCACCAGTGATTCCCTGGGGGGCTCGGGTCAGGCCCAGCATTTT,CATSDSLGGSGQAQHF
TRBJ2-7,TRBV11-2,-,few,TGTGCCAGCAGCATTGACAGGTACTACGAGCAGTACTTC,CASSIDRYYEQYF
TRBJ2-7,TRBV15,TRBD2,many,TGTGCCACCAGCCCCACGGGACTAGCGGCCTACGAGCAGTACTTC,CATSPTGLAAYEQYF
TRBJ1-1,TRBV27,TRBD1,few,TGTGCCAGCAGTTTAGACAGGGCGGGGATCACTGAAGCTTTCTTT,CASSLDRAGITEAFF
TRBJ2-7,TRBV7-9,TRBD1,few,TGTGCCAGCAGCTTACTAGGGACAGGGGCCGAGCAGTACTTC,CASSLLGTGAEQYF
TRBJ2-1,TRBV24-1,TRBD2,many,TGTGCCACCAGTGCGACTAGCGGGAGAATGGGGCAGTTCTTC,CATSATSGRMGQFF
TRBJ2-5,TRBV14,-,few,TGTGCCAGCAGCCACTTTGAGACCCAGTACTTC,CASSHFETQYF